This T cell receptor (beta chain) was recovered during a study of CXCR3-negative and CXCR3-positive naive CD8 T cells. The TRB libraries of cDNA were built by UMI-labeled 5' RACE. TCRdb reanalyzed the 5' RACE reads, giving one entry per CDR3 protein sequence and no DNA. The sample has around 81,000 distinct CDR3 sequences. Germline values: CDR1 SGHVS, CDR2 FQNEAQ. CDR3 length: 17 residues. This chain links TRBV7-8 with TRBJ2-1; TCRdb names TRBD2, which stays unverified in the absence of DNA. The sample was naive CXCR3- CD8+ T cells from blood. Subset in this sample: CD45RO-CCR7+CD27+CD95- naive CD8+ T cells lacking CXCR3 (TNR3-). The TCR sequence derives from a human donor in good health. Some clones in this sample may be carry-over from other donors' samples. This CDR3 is CASTPLSGGPKYNEQFF.